This T cell receptor (beta chain) emerged from a study of T cells in localized non-small cell lung cancer. Trimming removed 7 bases from V and 1 base from J, with 12 bases in between. CDR1 is MGHDK and CDR2 is SYGVNS in the germline V gene. CDR3 length: 14 residues. The protocol was immunoSEQ multiplex PCR, while the TCRdb copy is restricted to in-frame clones and leaves out a portion. The sample gives about 31,000 clones, approximately 94% of which show up once; about 0.73% is in the top ten. A remark on this clone: Antigen: not known.

Study results and limitations: Elevated blood T cell density was associated with longer overall survival. Uninvolved adjacent lung had the highest recorded T cell clonality, with tumor below it. Paired adjacent lung recovered a median about 60 of the top 100 tumor clones. Without multi-region sequencing, intratumor heterogeneity could not be excluded.

The TCR comes from a woman between 40 and 69 years old with stage I lung adenocarcinoma. The chain combines TRBV25-1 with TRBJ2-3; D gene unclear. The material sequenced was peripheral blood, taken before any cancer treatment. The CDR3 protein is CASTPSWGTDTQYF. The CDR3 coding sequence is TGTGCCAGCACCCCTTCATGGGGCACAGATACGCAGTATTTT. Filled out from reference TRBV25-1 and TRBJ2-3, the complete variable domain reads EADIYQTPRYLVIGTGKKITLECSQTMGHDKMYWYQQDPGMELHLIHYSYGVNSTEKGDLSSESTVSRIRTEHFPLTLESARPSHTSQYLCASTPSWGTDTQYFGPGTRLTVL.